This entry lists 8 T cell receptor beta chains sequenced from one sample in a study of T cells in Graves' hyperthyroidism and ophthalmopathy. From RNA transcripts, TCR beta CDR3 regions were amplified. With the HTBI primer set, the TCR CDR3 went through a first round of RT-PCR. TCRdb reprocessed the multiplex PCR reads with MiXCR, giving one entry per CDR3 protein. This sample carries 730,000 or so distinct CDR3 sequences, under 20% of them seen once, and the ten largest clones take 16%. The material sequenced was blood. These receptor sequences come from a woman between 50 and 59 years old with Graves' hyperthyroidism that later progressed to Graves' ophthalmopathy.

The chain links TRBV18 to TRBJ1-6, with D tentatively TRBD1 (5 bases). This CDR3 region has 14 residues. Germline values: CDR1 KGHSH, CDR2 LQKENI. The V end lost 2 bases, the J end lost 8 bases, and 10 bases lay between the germline ends. Here the CDR3 DNA reads TGTGCCAGCTCACCAGCGGGGGAAGATTCACCCCTCCACTTT. It translates to CASSPAGEDSPLHF.

Only a few counts were recorded for this clonotype. The chain uses TRBV9 and TRBJ1-1, with D unresolved. The V gene lost 0 bases and the J gene lost 2 bases, with 8 bases spanning the gap. CDR3 length: 14 residues. Germline V gene sequence: CDR1 SGDLS, CDR2 YYNGEE. This CDR3 reads CASSVESGNTEAFF. In DNA, the CDR3 is TGTGCCAGCAGCGTAGAGTCAGGAAACACTGAAGCTTTCTTT.

The chain recombines TRBV4-1 with TRBJ2-3, with D unresolved. Germline loops: CDR1 MGHRA, CDR2 YSYEKL. The V gene lost 3 bases and the J gene lost 6 bases, with 10 bases spanning the gap. The CDR3 spans 13 residues. The CDR3 coding sequence is TGCGCCAGCAGCCACCTACCCAGGGATACGCAGTATTTT. Amino acids: CASSHLPRDTQYF.

CDR3 sequence: CASSQSFALGANYGYTF. The CDR3 DNA sequence: TGTGCCAGCAGCCAATCCTTCGCGCTAGGAGCTAACTATGGCTACACCTTC. This chain links TRBV7-9 with TRBJ1-2, with D uncertain. Trimming pared 5 bases from V and 0 bases from J, leaving 19 bases between. This CDR3 has 17 residues. Germline CDR1 reads SEHNR; CDR2 reads FQNEAQ (reference sequence). Full variable domain (rest looked up from reference TRBV7-9 and TRBJ1-2): DTGVSQNPRHKITKRGQNVTFRCDPISEHNRLYWYRQTLGQGPEFLTYFQNEAQLEKSRLLSDRFSAERPKGSFSTLEIQRTEQGDSAMYLCASSQSFALGANYGYTFGSGTRLTVV.

As to this clonotype: A read error is possible here, since a much larger clone lies one base away. The chain combines TRBV11-1 with TRBJ2-2; D is possibly TRBD2 (5 bases). This CDR3 has 17 residues. CDR1 and CDR2 from the germline V gene are SGHAT and FQDESV (reference sequence). CDR3 loop: CASSLGANPPYTGELLF. The CDR3 bases are TGTGCCAGCAGCTTAGGGGCAAATCCTCCGTACACCGGGGAGCTGCTTTTT. The full variable domain, rest sourced from reference TRBV11-1 and TRBJ2-2, is EAEVAQSPRYKITEKSQAVAFWCDPISGHATLYWYRQILGQGPELLVQFQDESVVDDSQLPKDRFSAERLKGVDSTLKIQPAELGDSAMYLCASSLGANPPYTGELLFGEGSRLTVL.

The genes are TRBV2 and TRBJ1-3; 9 bases align to TRBD1. CDR3 size: 15 residues. V shed 10 bases, J shed 4 bases, and the junction held 11 bases outside the gene matches. Germline V gene data show CDR1 as SNHLY and CDR2 as FYNNEI. CDR3 nucleotides: TGTGCCACCAAGCCGGGACAGGGTCTAGGAAACACCATATATTTT. It codes for CATKPGQGLGNTIYF.

This clonotype was recorded a few times. In DNA form, the CDR3 reads TGTGCCAGCAGTTGGGCCCCTAGCGGGGGGTTAGATACGCAGTATTTT. It translates to CASSWAPSGGLDTQYF. The V and J genes are TRBV12-3 or TRBV12-4 and TRBJ2-3; the match to TRBD2 covers 11 bases. The CDR3 has 16 residues. With 4 bases clipped from V and 5 bases from J, the junction kept 8 bases outside the gene matches.

This clonotype was seen many times. The chain couples TRBV20-1 to TRBJ2-7; 10 nucleotides match TRBD1. CDR1 is DFQATT, CDR2 SNEGSKA, per germline (reference sequence). The trim removed 0 bases at V and 3 bases at J, leaving 8 bases unmatched. The CDR3 spans 16 residues. CDR3 DNA: TGCAGTGCTAGAGATAGCCGGGGACAGGGGTTCTACGAGCAGTACTTC. Encoded protein: CSARDSRGQGFYEQYF.